This T cell receptor (beta chain) was profiled in a study of blood T cell repertoires in COVID-19. The wider study: The samples span acute and convalescent COVID-19 from the United States, Italy and Spain. Sample material is recorded as cDNA or gDNA derived from T cells, B-cell-depleted T cells, or PBMCs.

Points on this clone: Distinct nucleotide sequences in the sample also encode this CDR3.

In the authors' workflow: Estimated nucleated cell counts came from reference gene primer amplification. Repertoires were generated with immunoSEQ multiplex PCR, while TCRdb's copy carries only in-frame clones and drops some. V and J calls and clone size are those listed in that table; D and trimming were worked out from the DNA. The sample has tens of thousands of clones; 70% to 85% are singletons. CDR1 and CDR2 from the germline V gene are SEHNR and FQNEAQ (reference sequence). Losses at the gene ends were 1 base for V and 2 bases for J; bases not matched to a gene: 3. The CDR3 is made up of 16 amino acids.

The sequencing sample was made of peripheral blood. The chain recombines TRBV7-9 with TRBJ2-5, with 11 bases aligning to TRBD2. This TCR was recovered from a man between 60 and 75 years old with active or convalescent COVID-19. CDR3 nucleotide sequence: TGTGCCAGCAGCTTAGGTCTAGCGGGGGGACAAGAGACCCAGTACTTC. Protein sequence: CASSLGLAGGQETQYF.